The 29 T cell receptor beta chains below come from one sample, sequenced in a study of blood T cells in healthy people across ages. Next came a second PCR, run for roughly 6 to 11 cycles, which used a sample-barcoded 5' primer along with a J-beta primer mix. Using its own MiXCR run on the 5' RACE reads, TCRdb lists one record per CDR3 protein. The table has 1.5 million to 2 million distinct CDR3 sequences, 28% seen once; the top ten hold less than 9.5%. The sequencing input was blood. The source is a woman aged 25 to 39 in good health.

Only a few counts were recorded for this clonotype. The chain couples TRBV6-6 to TRBJ2-7; TRBD2 matches at 10 bases. CDR1 MNHNY and CDR2 SVGAGI come from the germline V gene (reference sequence). After removal of 5 bases from V and 5 bases from J, the junction contained 9 bases not matched to a gene. The CDR3 runs to 15 residues. In nucleotides, the CDR3 is TGTGCCAGCAGTCCAATAGCGGGAGGCCTCGACGAGCAGTACTTC. It translates to CASSPIAGGLDEQYF.

This clonotype was seen a handful of times. A much more abundant neighbour one base away suggests this may be a read error. The V and J genes are TRBV12-3 or TRBV12-4 and TRBJ2-5; 8 bases match TRBD1. There are 13 residues in the CDR3. The V segment lost 6 bases and the J segment 11 bases; nucleotides outside the gene matches: 11. The CDR3 region is CASSPWTGYGQYF. CDR3 bases: TGTGCCAGCAGCCCTTGGACAGGGTACGGGCAGTACTTC.

The V and J genes are TRBV20-1 and TRBJ2-1, with TRBD2 matching 9 bases. After removal of 4 bases from V and 7 bases from J, the junction contained 8 bases not matched to a gene. The CDR3 has 14 amino acids. Germline CDR1 is DFQATT and CDR2 is SNEGSKA (reference sequence). The DNA for the CDR3 is TGCAGTGCTACCGGTGCTAGCGGGGTTAATGAGCAGTTCTTC. Protein product: CSATGASGVNEQFF.

This clonotype was observed a few times. The rearrangement links TRBV2 to TRBJ1-6; 11 bases fit TRBD1. This CDR3 is 17 amino acids long. The trim removed 5 bases at V and 7 bases at J, leaving 10 bases unmatched. Germline V CDR1 and CDR2: SNHLY, FYNNEI. The CDR3 sequence: CASSRSGQGASNSPLHF. CDR3 DNA sequence: TGTGCCAGCAGTCGAAGCGGACAGGGGGCATCAAATTCACCCCTCCACTTT.

This clonotype was seen a handful of times. The chain couples TRBV12-3 or TRBV12-4 to TRBJ1-5, with 7 bases fitting TRBD1. The CDR3 has 14 amino acids. V was pared by 6 bases and J by 9 bases, with 11 bases of the junction left unmatched. CDR3 DNA sequence: TGTGCCAGCAGACAAGACAGGGATGGGGGGCCCCAGCATTTT. Translation: CASRQDRDGGPQHF.

CDR3 amino acids: CAIRNTRDGDTQYF. CDR3 nucleotides: TGTGCCATCAGAAATACCCGGGACGGAGATACGCAGTATTTT. This rearrangement joins TRBV10-3 to TRBJ2-3; D is possibly TRBD1 or TRBD2 (5 bases each). Trimming left V 6 bases short and J 5 bases short, with 15 bases between. From germline, CDR1 is ENHRY and CDR2 SYGVKD. The CDR3 runs to 14 residues.

This clonotype was counted once. This may come from a read error, since a much larger clone is one base off. This sequence joins TRBV29-1 and TRBJ2-3; 9 positions agree with TRBD2. The CDR3 sequence is 14 residues long. V was pared by 1 base and J by 7 bases, with 6 bases of the junction left unmatched. Germline V gives CDR1 SQVTM, CDR2 ANQGSEA. Here the CDR3 reads CSVEGSGSGYTQYF. CDR3 DNA sequence: TGCAGCGTTGAAGGTAGCGGGAGCGGGTATACGCAGTATTTT.

This clonotype was seen a few times. The V gene is TRBV7-2, the J gene TRBJ2-7; 9 positions agree with TRBD2. J gave up 6 bases and V 4 bases, and 13 bases lay outside the gene matches. Germline CDR1 is SGHTA and CDR2 is FQGNSA. The CDR3 is made up of 16 amino acids. The DNA for the CDR3 is TGTGCCAGCAGCTCCGACGGTTTGGCGGGGGGGACCGAGCAGTACTTC. This gives the protein CASSSDGLAGGTEQYF.

This clonotype was counted a few times. J is TRBJ2-5 and V is TRBV4-2, with no clear D. The V end lost 3 bases, the J end lost 4 bases, and 12 bases lay between the germline ends. CDR1 LGHNA and CDR2 YNFKEQ come from the germline V gene. The CDR3 has 14 residues. CDR3 residues: CASSHVGRRETQYF. CDR3 DNA: TGTGCCAGCAGCCACGTGGGCCGGAGAGAGACCCAGTACTTC.

J is TRBJ1-1 and V is TRBV24-1; D is undetermined. The CDR3 extends over 14 amino acids. V dropped 6 bases and J dropped 0 bases, with 10 bases sitting between them. Germline-derived CDR1 and CDR2 are KGHDR and SFDVKD. The CDR3 reads CATSKSEMNTEAFF. The CDR3 DNA is TGTGCCACCAGTAAATCAGAAATGAACACTGAAGCTTTCTTT.

The chain links TRBV12-3 or TRBV12-4 to TRBJ2-7; possible D gene TRBD1, 6 bases. V shed 7 bases and J shed 4 bases, with 11 bases lying between them. The CDR3 sequence is 12 residues long. The CDR3 spells CASNLTGYEQYF. CDR3 DNA sequence: TGTGCCAGCAACCTCACAGGGTACGAGCAGTACTTC.

V and J are TRBV28 and TRBJ2-3; TRBD2 aligns across 13 bases. V shed 6 bases, J shed 4 bases, and the junction held 7 bases outside the gene matches. CDR1 is MDHEN, CDR2 SYDVKM, per germline. The CDR3 consists of 16 residues. The CDR3 protein is CASRHRTSGSPDTQYF. The CDR3 DNA follows: TGTGCCAGCAGACATCGGACTAGCGGGAGCCCAGATACGCAGTATTTT.

This clonotype was detected only a few times. The chain has TRBV29-1 and TRBJ1-3; no reliable D call. The V gene's germline CDR1 is SQVTM and CDR2 ANQGSEA. Trimming left V 3 bases short and J 9 bases short, with 9 bases between. This CDR3 has 11 amino acids. CDR3: CSVERSGTIYF. The CDR3 bases are TGCAGCGTTGAGCGGTCGGGCACCATATATTTT.

This clonotype was counted only a few times. This chain links TRBV5-5 with TRBJ2-7, with D unresolved. Trimming shortened V by 5 bases and J by 2 bases, and 17 bases separated the two germline ends. The V gene's germline CDR1 is SGHKS and CDR2 YYEKEE (reference sequence). There are 15 residues in the CDR3. The CDR3 loop is CASRHVPDTTYEQYF. The DNA of the CDR3 is TGTGCCAGCAGACATGTCCCCGACACGACCTACGAGCAGTACTTC.

This chain joins TRBV19 and TRBJ2-1; the D gene is possibly TRBD2 (5 bases). V lost 6 bases and J 4 bases, leaving 10 bases between the germline ends. Per the germline V gene, CDR1 is LNHDA and CDR2 is SQIVND (reference sequence). CDR3 length equals 13 residues. The chain's CDR3 is CASRFRGYNEQFF. The CDR3 DNA reads TGTGCCAGTAGGTTCCGGGGTTACAATGAGCAGTTCTTC.

The sample holds a few counts of this clonotype. The chain has TRBV5-1 and TRBJ2-5, with 8 bases lining up with TRBD2. The germline gives CDR1 SGHRS, CDR2 YFSETQ. V was pared by 4 bases and J by 2 bases, with 7 bases of the junction left unmatched. This CDR3 spans 15 amino acids. This chain's CDR3 is CASSPTASGQETQYF. Here the CDR3 DNA reads TGCGCCAGCAGCCCTACTGCTAGCGGGCAAGAGACCCAGTACTTC.

As for this clonotype: With a much larger clone just one base away, this may be a read error. The chain is built from TRBV28 and TRBJ2-5; D possibly matches TRBD1 or TRBD2 (5 bases each). The CDR3 extends over 16 amino acids. CDR1 is MDHEN, CDR2 SYDVKM, per germline. CDR3 amino acids: CASSPLVGSGQETRYF. In nucleotides, the CDR3 is TGTGCCAGCAGTCCCCTTGTGGGGAGTGGACAAGAGACCCGGTACTTC.

The chain employs TRBV6-6 and TRBJ2-4; a possible D gene is TRBD2 (5 bases). The germline V and J ends were trimmed by 6 bases and 1 base, with 13 bases remaining between them. CDR3 length: 15 amino acids. Germline V gene lookup returns CDR1 MNHNY and CDR2 SVGAGI (reference sequence). The CDR3 loop is CASSLGPGAKNIQYF. In DNA, the CDR3 is TGTGCCAGCAGCCTCGGCCCGGGGGCCAAAAACATTCAGTACTTC.

The sample holds a few counts of this clonotype. The chain links TRBV2 to TRBJ2-4; no firm D call. V was cut by 4 bases and J by 0 bases, with 16 bases left in between. From germline, CDR1 is SNHLY and CDR2 FYNNEI. The CDR3 extends over 17 amino acids. This CDR3 is CASSGKFATLAKNIQYF. The CDR3 DNA follows: TGTGCCAGCAGTGGAAAATTTGCGACACTAGCCAAAAACATTCAGTACTTC.

The CDR3 is CAIREGSGDEQYF. CDR3 bases: TGTGCCATCAGGGAGGGGAGTGGGGATGAGCAGTACTTC. This sequence joins TRBV10-3 and TRBJ2-7; D is possibly TRBD2 (6 bases). The germline V and J ends were trimmed by 6 bases and 7 bases, with 16 bases remaining between them. In germline, CDR1 is ENHRY, CDR2 SYGVKD. This CDR3 has 13 residues.

A few counts support this clonotype. The V call is TRBV7-9, the J call TRBJ2-4; TRBD1 matches at 10 bases. V lost 3 bases to trimming and J lost 0 bases; unmatched junction nucleotides: 14. This CDR3 is 20 amino acids long. CDR1 and CDR2 (germline): SEHNR, FQNEAQ (reference sequence). The CDR3 loop reads CASSFRPGQGFRGAKNIQYF. The CDR3 coding sequence is TGTGCCAGCAGCTTCAGACCGGGACAGGGGTTTAGGGGAGCCAAAAACATTCAGTACTTC.

The rearrangement uses TRBV12-3 or TRBV12-4 and TRBJ2-7, with 9 bases that match TRBD1. The CDR3 is 13 amino acids. V dropped 6 bases and J dropped 6; count of bases not matched to a gene: 6. The CDR3, as DNA: TGTGCCAGCAGACTACGGACAGGGGTCGAGCAGTACTTC. Amino acids: CASRLRTGVEQYF.

This clonotype appeared many times. V gene TRBV7-7 combines with J gene TRBJ2-6; D is perhaps TRBD2 (6 bases). The germline gives CDR1 SSHAT, CDR2 FNYEAQ (reference sequence). Trimming pared 1 base from V and 1 base from J, leaving 20 bases between. The CDR3 extends over 20 amino acids. CDR3 sequence (DNA): TGTGCCAGCAGCTTAGGAATCCGGGGGACTGGACTTTCTGGGGCCAACGTCCTGACTTTC. It yields the protein CASSLGIRGTGLSGANVLTF.

The chain couples TRBV10-3 to TRBJ1-1, with D possibly being TRBD1 (6 bases). This CDR3 spans 14 amino acids. Deletions cut 8 bases from V and 0 bases from J, with 13 bases between. Germline V gene lookup returns CDR1 ENHRY and CDR2 SYGVKD. CDR3 in amino acids: CAIGRTEMNTEAFF. CDR3 sequence (DNA): TGTGCCATCGGACGGACAGAGATGAACACTGAAGCTTTCTTT.

This clonotype has only a few counts. The J gene is TRBJ2-7, the V gene TRBV6-6; D ambiguous. The CDR3 totals 12 residues. Germline CDR1 is MNHNY and CDR2 is SVGAGI (reference sequence). The ends were cut back, 8 bases at V and 2 bases at J, with 10 bases in the middle. The CDR3 DNA reads TGTGCCAGCCACCGTCCGCCCTACGAGCAGTACTTC. Its translation is CASHRPPYEQYF.

Of note for this clonotype: This may be a read error: a much more frequent sequence differs by one nucleotide. The V gene is TRBV9, the J gene TRBJ1-1; tentatively, D is TRBD1 (5 bases). Trimming left V 0 bases short and J 4 bases short, with 7 bases between. This CDR3 is 13 amino acids long. The germline CDR1 and CDR2 sequences are SGDLS and YYNGEE. This chain's CDR3 is CASSVDRTTEAFF. CDR3 DNA: TGTGCCAGCAGCGTAGACAGGACCACTGAAGCTTTCTTT.

The sample holds a few counts of this clonotype. V gene TRBV10-3 combines with J gene TRBJ2-1, with TRBD2 identical over 7 bases. From germline, CDR1 is ENHRY and CDR2 SYGVKD. CDR3 length: 13 amino acids. V dropped 6 bases and J dropped 10; count of bases not matched to a gene: 9. The CDR3 reads CAISTGGRDEQFF. In DNA, the CDR3 is TGTGCCATCAGCACGGGGGGAAGGGACGAGCAGTTCTTC.

This sequence joins TRBV5-1 and TRBJ2-3, with 8 bases that match TRBD2. The germline V gene has CDR1 SGHRS and CDR2 YFSETQ. Trimming at V came to 1 base and at J to 5 bases, leaving 9 bases not matched to a gene. The CDR3 sequence is 16 residues long. The CDR3 DNA reads as TGCGCCAGCAGCTTGTCGGCGGGGGGTTCAGGAGATACGCAGTATTTT. Translated, it gives CASSLSAGGSGDTQYF.

V is TRBV18 and J is TRBJ1-1; D gene uncertain. CDR3 length: 15 residues. The V gene lost 6 bases and the J gene lost 11 bases, with 25 bases spanning the gap. Germline V gene lookup returns CDR1 KGHSH and CDR2 LQKENI. CDR3 sequence reads: CASSPPGERQSGAFF. The CDR3 coding sequence is TGTGCCAGCTCCCCGCCCGGGGAACGTCAGTCTGGGGCTTTCTTT.